The clone carrying this T cell receptor beta chain was detected only once. This record belongs to a study of preoperative IRX-2 immunotherapy in early breast cancer. Documented treatment: preoperative locoregional IRX-2 cytokine immunotherapy. This phase Ib study tested locoregional IRX-2 cytokine immunotherapy given before surgery. This CDR3 comprises 16 residues. V was trimmed by 3 bases and J by 0 bases, leaving 12 bases between them. Looked up from germline, CDR1 is SGHNT and CDR2 is YENEEA. Only in-frame clones appear in the TCRdb table, and some are missing; sequencing was by immunoSEQ multiplex PCR. This sample has 30,000 or so clones, with 82% found just once.

This material was obtained from a patient treated with IRX-2 immunotherapy. This TCR came from a human donor with breast cancer. This chain connects TRBV11-3 to TRBJ2-1; a weak D match, TRBD1 (6 bases). The CDR3 nucleotides read TGTGCCAGCAGCTTGGTTGGGGGCAACTCCTACAATGAGCAGTTCTTC. This translates into CASSLVGGNSYNEQFF.